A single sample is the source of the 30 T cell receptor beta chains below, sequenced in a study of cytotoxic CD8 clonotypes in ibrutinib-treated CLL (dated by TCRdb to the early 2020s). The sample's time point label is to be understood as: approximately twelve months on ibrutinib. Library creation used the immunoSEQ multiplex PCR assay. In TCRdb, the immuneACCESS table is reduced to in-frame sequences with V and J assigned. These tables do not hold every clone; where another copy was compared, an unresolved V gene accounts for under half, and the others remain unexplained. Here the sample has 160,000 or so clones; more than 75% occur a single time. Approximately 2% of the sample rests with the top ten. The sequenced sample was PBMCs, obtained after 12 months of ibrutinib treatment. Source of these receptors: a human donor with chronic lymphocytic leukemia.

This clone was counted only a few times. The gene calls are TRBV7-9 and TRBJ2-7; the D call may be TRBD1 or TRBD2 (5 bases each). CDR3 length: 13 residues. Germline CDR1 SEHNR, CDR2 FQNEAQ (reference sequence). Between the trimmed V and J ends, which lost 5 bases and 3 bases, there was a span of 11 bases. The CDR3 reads CASSRGPDYEQYF. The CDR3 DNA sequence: TGTGCCAGCAGCCGGGGACCCGACTACGAGCAGTACTTC.

The CDR3 spells CASGTGALNTEAFF. The CDR3 DNA sequence: TGCGCCAGCGGCACGGGGGCACTGAACACTGAAGCTTTCTTT. This chain links TRBV5-1 with TRBJ1-1; D is perhaps TRBD1 (6 bases). Per the germline V gene, CDR1 is SGHRS and CDR2 is YFSETQ. Trimming left V 7 bases short and J 0 bases short, with 13 bases between. The CDR3 runs 14 residues.

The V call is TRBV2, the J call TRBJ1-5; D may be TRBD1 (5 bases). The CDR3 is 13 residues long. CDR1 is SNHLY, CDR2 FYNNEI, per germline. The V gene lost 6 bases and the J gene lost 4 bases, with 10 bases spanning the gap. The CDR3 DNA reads TGTGCCAGCAGGGCTGGGGGGAATCAGCCCCAGCATTTT. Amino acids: CASRAGGNQPQHF.

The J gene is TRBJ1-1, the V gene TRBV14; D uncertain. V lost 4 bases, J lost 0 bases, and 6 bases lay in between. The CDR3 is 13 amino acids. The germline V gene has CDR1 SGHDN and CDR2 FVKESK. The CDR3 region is CASSPNMNTEAFF. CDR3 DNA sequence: TGTGCCAGCAGCCCTAACATGAACACTGAAGCTTTCTTT.

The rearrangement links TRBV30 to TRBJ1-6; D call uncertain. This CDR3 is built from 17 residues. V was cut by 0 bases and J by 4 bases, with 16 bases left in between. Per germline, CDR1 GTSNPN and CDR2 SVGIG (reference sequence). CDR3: CAWSVGKATLYNSPLHF. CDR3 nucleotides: TGTGCCTGGAGTGTAGGGAAGGCTACTCTTTATAATTCACCCCTCCACTTT.

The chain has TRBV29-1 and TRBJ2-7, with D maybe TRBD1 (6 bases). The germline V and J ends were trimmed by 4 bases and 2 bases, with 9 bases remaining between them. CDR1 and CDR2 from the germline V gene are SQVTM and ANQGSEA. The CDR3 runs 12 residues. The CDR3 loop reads CSVVGAAYEQYF. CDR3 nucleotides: TGCAGCGTTGTGGGGGCTGCCTACGAGCAGTACTTC.

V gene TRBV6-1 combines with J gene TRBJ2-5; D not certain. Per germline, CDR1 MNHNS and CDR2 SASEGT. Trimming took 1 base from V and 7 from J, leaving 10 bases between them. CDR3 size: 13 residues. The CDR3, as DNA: TGTGCCAGCAGTGAAGGTCCCCCAGCGACCCAGTACTTC. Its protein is CASSEGPPATQYF.

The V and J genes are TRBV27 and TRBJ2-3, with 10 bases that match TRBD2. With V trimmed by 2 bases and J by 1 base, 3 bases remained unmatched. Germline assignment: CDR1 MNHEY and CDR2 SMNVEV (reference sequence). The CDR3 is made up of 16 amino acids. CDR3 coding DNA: TGTGCCAGCAGTTTAAGGACTAGCGGTCGCACAGATACGCAGTATTTT. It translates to CASSLRTSGRTDTQYF.

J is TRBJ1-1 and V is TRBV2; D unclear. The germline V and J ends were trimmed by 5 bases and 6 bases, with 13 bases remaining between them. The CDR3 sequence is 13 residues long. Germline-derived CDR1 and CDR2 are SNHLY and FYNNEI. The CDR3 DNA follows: TGTGCCAGCAGTATAGGGAGTGGAGCTGAAGCTTTCTTT. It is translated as CASSIGSGAEAFF.

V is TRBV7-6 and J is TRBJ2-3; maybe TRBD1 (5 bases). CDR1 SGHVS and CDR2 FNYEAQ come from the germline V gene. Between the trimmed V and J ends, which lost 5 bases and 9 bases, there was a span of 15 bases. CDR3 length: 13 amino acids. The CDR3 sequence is CASSPETASTQYF. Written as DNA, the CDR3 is TGTGCCAGCAGCCCTGAGACAGCCTCCACGCAGTATTTT.

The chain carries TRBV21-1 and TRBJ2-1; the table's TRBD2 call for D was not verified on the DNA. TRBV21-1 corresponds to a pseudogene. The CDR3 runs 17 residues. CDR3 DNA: TGTGCCAGCAGCAAAGTTAGACGGCTAGCGGCGAACAATGAGCAGTTCTTC. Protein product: CASSKVRRLAANNEQFF.

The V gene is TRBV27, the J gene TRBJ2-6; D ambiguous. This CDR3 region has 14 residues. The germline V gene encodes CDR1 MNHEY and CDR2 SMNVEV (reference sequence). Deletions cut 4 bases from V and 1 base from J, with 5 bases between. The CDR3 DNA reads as TGTGCCAGCAGTTCCACATCTGGGGCCAACGTCCTGACTTTC. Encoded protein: CASSSTSGANVLTF.

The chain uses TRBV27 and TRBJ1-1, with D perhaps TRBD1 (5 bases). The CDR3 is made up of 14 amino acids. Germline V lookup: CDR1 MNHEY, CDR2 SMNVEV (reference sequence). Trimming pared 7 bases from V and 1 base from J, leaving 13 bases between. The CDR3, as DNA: TGTGCCAGCACCCCCCGGACACGGAACACTGAAGCTTTCTTT. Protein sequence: CASTPRTRNTEAFF.

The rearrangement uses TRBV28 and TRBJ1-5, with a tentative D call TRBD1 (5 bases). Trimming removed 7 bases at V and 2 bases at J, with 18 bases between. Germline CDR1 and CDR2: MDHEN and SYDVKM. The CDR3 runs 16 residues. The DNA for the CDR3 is TGTGCCAGCATTCAAGGGGCGAAAGTCGGCAATCAGCCCCAGCATTTT. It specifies CASIQGAKVGNQPQHF.

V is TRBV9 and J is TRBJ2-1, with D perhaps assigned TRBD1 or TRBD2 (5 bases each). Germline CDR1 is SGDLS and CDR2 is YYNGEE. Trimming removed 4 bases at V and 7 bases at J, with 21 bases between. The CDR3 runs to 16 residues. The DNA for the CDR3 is TGTGCCAGCAGCCGCGACGTGGGACCGATCCGAAATGAGCAGTTCTTC. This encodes CASSRDVGPIRNEQFF.

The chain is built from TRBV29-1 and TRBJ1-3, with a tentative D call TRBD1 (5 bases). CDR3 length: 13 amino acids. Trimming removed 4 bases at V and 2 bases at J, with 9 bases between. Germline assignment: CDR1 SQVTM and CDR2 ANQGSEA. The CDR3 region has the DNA TGCAGCGTTGGGGGGACTACTGGAAACACCATATATTTT. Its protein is CSVGGTTGNTIYF.

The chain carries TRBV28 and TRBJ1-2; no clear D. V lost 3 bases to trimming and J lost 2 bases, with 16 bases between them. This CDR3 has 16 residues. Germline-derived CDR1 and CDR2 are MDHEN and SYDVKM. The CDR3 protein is CASSFTHPAVNYGYTF. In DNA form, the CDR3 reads TGTGCCAGCAGTTTTACTCACCCAGCAGTCAACTATGGCTACACCTTC.

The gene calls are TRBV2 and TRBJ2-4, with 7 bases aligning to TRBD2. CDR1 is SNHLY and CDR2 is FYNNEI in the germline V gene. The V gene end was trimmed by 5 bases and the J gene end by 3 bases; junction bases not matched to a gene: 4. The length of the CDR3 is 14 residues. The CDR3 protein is CASSLTSSKNIQYF. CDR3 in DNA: TGTGCCAGCAGTCTGACTAGCAGCAAAAACATTCAGTACTTC.

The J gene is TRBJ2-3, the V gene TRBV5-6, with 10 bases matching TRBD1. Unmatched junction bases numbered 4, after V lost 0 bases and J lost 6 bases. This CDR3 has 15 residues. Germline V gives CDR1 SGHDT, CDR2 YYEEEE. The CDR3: CASSLGDRGSDTQYF. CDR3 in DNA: TGTGCCAGCAGCTTGGGGGACAGGGGCAGTGATACGCAGTATTTT.

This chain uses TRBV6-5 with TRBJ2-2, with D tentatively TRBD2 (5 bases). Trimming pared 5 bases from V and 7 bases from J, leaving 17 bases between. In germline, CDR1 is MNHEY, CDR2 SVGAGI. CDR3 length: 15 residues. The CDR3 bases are TGTGCCAGCAGTCCGTTCCGCGGGCTTGGCGGGGAGCTGTTTTTT. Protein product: CASSPFRGLGGELFF.

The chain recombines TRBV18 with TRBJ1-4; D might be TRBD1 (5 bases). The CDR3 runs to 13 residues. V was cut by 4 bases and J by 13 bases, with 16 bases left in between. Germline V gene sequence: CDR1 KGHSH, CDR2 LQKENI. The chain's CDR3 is CASSQSDTRGLFF. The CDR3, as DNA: TGTGCCAGCTCACAATCGGACACCCGGGGACTGTTTTTT.

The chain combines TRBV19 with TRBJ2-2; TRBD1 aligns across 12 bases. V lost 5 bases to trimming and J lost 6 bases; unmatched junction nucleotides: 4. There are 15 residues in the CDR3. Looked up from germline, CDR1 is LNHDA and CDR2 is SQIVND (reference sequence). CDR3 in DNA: TGTGCCAGTAGTGCCCGGGACAGGGGGCCCGGGGAGCTGTTTTTT. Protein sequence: CASSARDRGPGELFF.

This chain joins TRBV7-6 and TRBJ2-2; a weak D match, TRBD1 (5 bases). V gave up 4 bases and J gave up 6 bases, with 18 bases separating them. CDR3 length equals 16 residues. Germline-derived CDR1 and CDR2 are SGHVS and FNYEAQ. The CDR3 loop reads CASSSQGGAFAGELFF. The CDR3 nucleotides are TGTGCCAGCAGCTCCCAGGGCGGTGCCTTTGCCGGGGAGCTGTTTTTT.

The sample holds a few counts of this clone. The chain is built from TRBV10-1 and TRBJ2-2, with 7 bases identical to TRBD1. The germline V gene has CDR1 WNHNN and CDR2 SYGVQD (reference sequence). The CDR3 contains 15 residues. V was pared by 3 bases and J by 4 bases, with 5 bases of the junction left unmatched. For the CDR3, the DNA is TGCGCCAGCAGTGACTGGGACAGCCCCACCGGGGAGCTGTTTTTT. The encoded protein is CASSDWDSPTGELFF.

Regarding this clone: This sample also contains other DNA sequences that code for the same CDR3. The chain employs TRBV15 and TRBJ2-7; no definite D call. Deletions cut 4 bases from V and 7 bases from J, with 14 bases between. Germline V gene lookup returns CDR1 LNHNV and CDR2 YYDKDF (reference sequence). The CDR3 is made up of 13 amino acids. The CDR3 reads CATSIAKRREQYF. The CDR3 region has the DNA TGTGCCACCAGCATCGCCAAGAGAAGAGAGCAGTACTTC.

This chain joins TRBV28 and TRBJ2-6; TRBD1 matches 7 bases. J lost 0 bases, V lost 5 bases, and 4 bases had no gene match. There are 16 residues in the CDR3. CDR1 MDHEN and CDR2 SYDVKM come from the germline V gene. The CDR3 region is CASSQQGPSGANVLTF. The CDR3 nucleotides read TGTGCCAGCAGTCAACAGGGGCCCTCTGGGGCCAACGTCCTGACTTTC.

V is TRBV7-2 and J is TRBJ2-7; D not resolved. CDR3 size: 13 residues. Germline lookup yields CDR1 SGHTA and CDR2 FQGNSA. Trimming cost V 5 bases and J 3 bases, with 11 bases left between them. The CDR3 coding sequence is TGTGCCAGCAGCCCCAACGGGTTCTACGAGCAGTACTTC. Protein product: CASSPNGFYEQYF. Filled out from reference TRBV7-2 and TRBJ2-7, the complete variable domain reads GAGVSQSPSNKVTEKGKDVELRCDPISGHTALYWYRQSLGQGLEFLIYFQGNSAPDKSGLPSDRFSAERTGGSVSTLTIQRTQQEDSAVYLCASSPNGFYEQYFGPGTRLTVT.

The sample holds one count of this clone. The CDR3 DNA follows: TGTGCCACCAGCAGAGAATACGACAGCTCCTACGAGCAGTACTTC. Protein product: CATSREYDSSYEQYF. The chain joins TRBV15 to TRBJ2-7; perhaps TRBD1 as D (5 bases). The V gene lost 0 bases and the J gene lost 0 bases, with 9 bases spanning the gap. The CDR3 totals 15 residues. The germline V gene encodes CDR1 LNHNV and CDR2 YYDKDF (reference sequence).

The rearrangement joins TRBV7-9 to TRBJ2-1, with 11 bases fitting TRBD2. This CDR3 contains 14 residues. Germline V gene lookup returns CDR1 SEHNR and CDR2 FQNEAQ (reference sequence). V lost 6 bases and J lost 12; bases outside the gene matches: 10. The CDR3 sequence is CASRPSSTSGRQFF. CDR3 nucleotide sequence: TGTGCCAGCAGACCATCATCAACTAGCGGGAGGCAGTTCTTC.

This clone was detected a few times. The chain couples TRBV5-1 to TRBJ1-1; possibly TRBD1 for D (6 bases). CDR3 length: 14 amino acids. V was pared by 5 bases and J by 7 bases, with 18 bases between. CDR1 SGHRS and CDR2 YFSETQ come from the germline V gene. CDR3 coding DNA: TGCGCCAGCAGAACCGGGCTGGGGGCGAGTGAAGCTTTCTTT. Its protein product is CASRTGLGASEAFF.